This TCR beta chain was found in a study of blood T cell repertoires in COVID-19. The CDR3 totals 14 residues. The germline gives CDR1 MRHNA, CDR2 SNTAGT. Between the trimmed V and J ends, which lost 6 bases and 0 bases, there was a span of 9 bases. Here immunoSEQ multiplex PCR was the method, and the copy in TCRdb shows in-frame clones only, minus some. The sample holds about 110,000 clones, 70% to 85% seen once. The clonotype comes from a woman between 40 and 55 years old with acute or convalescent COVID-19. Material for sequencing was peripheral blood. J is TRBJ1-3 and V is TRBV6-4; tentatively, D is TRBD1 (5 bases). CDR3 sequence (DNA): TGTGCCAGCAGGACAGCTAGCTCTGGAAACACCATATATTTT. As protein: CASRTASSGNTIYF.